These T cell receptor beta chains were read from a single sample in a study of cytomegalovirus exposure and HLA in healthy donors. Assay used: immunoSEQ multiplex PCR; TCRdb lists only in-frame clones, some missing. The clone table shows under 250,000 clones, with the ten largest holding 1.1%. The material sequenced was PBMCs. The origin of the receptors is a girl aged 2-15 years in good health and CMV-seropositive. Each CDR3 is given with its conserved first and last residue. Fields, in order: CDR3 DNA, CDR3 protein, V gene, J gene, D gene. D genes are given only for firm matches.

TGTGCCAGCAGACCCGACAGGGGGCAGGGGGAAAAACTGTTTTTT	CASRPDRGQGEKLFF	TRBV27	TRBJ1-4	TRBD1
TGTGCCAGCAGCCTGGGACAGGGGCGCGAGCAGTACTTC	CASSLGQGREQYF	TRBV27	TRBJ2-7	TRBD1
TGCGCCAGCAGTGGACTAGTCATTGGCACAGATACGCAGTATTTT	CASSGLVIGTDTQYF	TRBV5-1	TRBJ2-3	TRBD2
TGTGCCAGCAGCTCCTCCCAGGGGAATAAATACGAGCAGTACTTC	CASSSSQGNKYEQYF	TRBV11-2	TRBJ2-7	-
TGTGCCAGCAGCCTCCCTGTAGCCTCAGCTTTCTTT	CASSLPVASAFF	TRBV11-2	TRBJ1-1	-
TGTGCCAGCAGCTTCATTACTAGCGGTCGATTGGAGACCCAGTACTTC	CASSFITSGRLETQYF	TRBV5-6	TRBJ2-5	TRBD2
TGTGCCAGCAGACTGGCAGGGGGCCCCTACGAGCAGTACTTC	CASRLAGGPYEQYF	TRBV5-5	TRBJ2-7	TRBD1
TGTGCCACCAGCAGACTTCCCTCGGGACAGGGCGGGGAGACCCAGTACTTC	CATSRLPSGQGGETQYF	TRBV15	TRBJ2-5	TRBD1
TGTGCCAGCAGTACACGTAGCAATCAGCCCCAGCATTTT	CASSTRSNQPQHF	TRBV14	TRBJ1-5	-
TGTGCCAGCAGTAAACTAGCGGGGAGCACAGATACGCAGTATTTT	CASSKLAGSTDTQYF	TRBV7-3	TRBJ2-3	TRBD2
TGTGCCAGCAGTCCCCCAATGGGGCAGGGGGCCACCGGGGAGCTGTTTTTT	CASSPPMGQGATGELFF	TRBV28	TRBJ2-2	TRBD1
TGTGCCAGCAGCTCGGGGGTAGGGGCTGGGGCCAACGTCCTGACTTTC	CASSSGVGAGANVLTF	TRBV13	TRBJ2-6	-
TGTGCCAGCAGTTACGGTCTAGCGGGTCAGGAGACCCAGTACTTC	CASSYGLAGQETQYF	TRBV6-5	TRBJ2-5	TRBD2
TGCAGCGTTGTCGACAGCCACTCCTACGAGCAGTACTTC	CSVVDSHSYEQYF	TRBV29-1	TRBJ2-7	-
TGTGCCAGCAGTAAACAGGATAGGGGGTACGAGCAGTACTTC	CASSKQDRGYEQYF	TRBV27	TRBJ2-7	-
TGTGCCAGCAGCCAACCACTAGCGGGAGTAGGAGAGACCCAGTACTTC	CASSQPLAGVGETQYF	TRBV14	TRBJ2-5	TRBD2
TGTGCCTCCGGGACAGTCAGCTACACCTTC	CASGTVSYTF	TRBV30	TRBJ1-2	TRBD1
TGTGCCAGCAGCTTAGATCAGGGGGCGCGGTCCTACGAGCAGTACTTC	CASSLDQGARSYEQYF	TRBV11-2	TRBJ2-7	TRBD1
TGTGCCAGTAGCTCCCTCGCGGGAAAGGTCAATGAGCAGTTCTTC	CASSSLAGKVNEQFF	TRBV19	TRBJ2-1	-
TGTGCCAGCAGACCGACAGGCAACGCACAAGAGACCCAGTACTTC	CASRPTGNAQETQYF	TRBV5-8	TRBJ2-5	-
TGTGCCAGCAGTGATGCGGGACTAGCGGGAGTTGGTGGCACAGATACGCAGTATTTT	CASSDAGLAGVGGTDTQYF	TRBV28	TRBJ2-3	TRBD2
TGTGCCAGCAGCTTGACAGGGGGCGTAGACTATGGCTACACCTTC	CASSLTGGVDYGYTF	TRBV5-6	TRBJ1-2	TRBD1
TGTGCCAGCAGCATAGGGGGCAGGGAAGAGACCCAGTACTTC	CASSIGGREETQYF	TRBV9	TRBJ2-5	TRBD1
TGTGCCAGCAGTTACGGAGCCTACAATCAGCCCCAGCATTTT	CASSYGAYNQPQHF	TRBV6-6	TRBJ1-5	-
TGTGCCAGCACCCAGGGACAGCTATCCTACGAGCAGTACTTC	CASTQGQLSYEQYF	TRBV28	TRBJ2-7	TRBD1
TGCGCCAGCAGTGGCAGGACTAGAGTCCCCTACGAGCAGTACTTC	CASSGRTRVPYEQYF	TRBV10-2	TRBJ2-7	TRBD2
TGTGCCTGGAGTGTACCTAGGATTGAGCAGTTCTTC	CAWSVPRIEQFF	TRBV30	TRBJ2-1	-
TGCGCCAGCAGCTTTGGTAGCGGGAGCTCCTACAATGAGCAGTTCTTC	CASSFGSGSSYNEQFF	TRBV5-1	TRBJ2-1	TRBD2
TGTGCCAGCTCACCACGTGTGGGAGAGGGAAGGACCCAGTACTTC	CASSPRVGEGRTQYF	TRBV18	TRBJ2-5	-
TGTGCCAGCAGTTTGTGGACTAGCGGACCCCAAGCGTTCTTC	CASSLWTSGPQAFF	TRBV28	TRBJ2-1	TRBD2
TGTGCCAGTAGTGTTAAACAGGGGGGCACTGAAGCTTTCTTT	CASSVKQGGTEAFF	TRBV19	TRBJ1-1	TRBD1
TGTGCCAGCAGCTTTCTTGGGACAGGAGGAACTGAAGCTTTCTTT	CASSFLGTGGTEAFF	TRBV11-2	TRBJ1-1	TRBD1
TGCGCCAGCAGCTCGGAGTATAATGAAAAACTGTTTTTT	CASSSEYNEKLFF	TRBV4-1	TRBJ1-4	-
TGTGCCAGTAGTATTGAATGGAGGAACACTGAAGCTTTCTTT	CASSIEWRNTEAFF	TRBV19	TRBJ1-1	-
TGTGCCAGTAGTATAGTGGCGGGTGACTACAATGAGCAGTTCTTC	CASSIVAGDYNEQFF	TRBV19	TRBJ2-1	-
TGTGCCAGCAGTTTCGACCACCGGACTAGCGGAAATGAGCAGTACTTC	CASSFDHRTSGNEQYF	TRBV28	TRBJ2-7	TRBD2
TGCGCCAGCAGCGAAACAGGGGGCGGTCCCTACGAGCAGTACTTC	CASSETGGGPYEQYF	TRBV5-1	TRBJ2-7	TRBD1
TGTGCCAGCAGTTCAGGGTTGGATACGCAGTATTTT	CASSSGLDTQYF	TRBV28	TRBJ2-3	-
TGTGCCAGCAGTGAGTACAGGGGGTCTGGAAACACCATATATTTT	CASSEYRGSGNTIYF	TRBV6-1	TRBJ1-3	TRBD1
TGCGCCAGCAGCTGGATTCCCGGGACTAGCAGCACCGGGGAGCTGTTTTTT	CASSWIPGTSSTGELFF	TRBV5-1	TRBJ2-2	TRBD2
TGTGCCAGCAGTCGACTAGAGGAGGTCCACGAGCAGTACTTC	CASSRLEEVHEQYF	TRBV7-9	TRBJ2-7	-
TGTGCCATCAGTGACCGTTCGGAGGGGGCAGTTTCCGGGGAGCTGTTTTTT	CAISDRSEGAVSGELFF	TRBV10-3	TRBJ2-2	-
TGTGCCAGCAGCGTAGACAGCAATTACGAGCAGTACTTC	CASSVDSNYEQYF	TRBV9	TRBJ2-7	-
TGCAGCGCCCAAAGGGGACAGAATCAGCCCCAGCATTTT	CSAQRGQNQPQHF	TRBV29-1	TRBJ1-5	TRBD1
TGCAGCGTAGAGTTTTACAATGAGCAGTTCTTC	CSVEFYNEQFF	TRBV29-1	TRBJ2-1	-
TGTGCCAGCAGTTTACTACGTGTGGCAGGTCGGAACACTGAAGCTTTCTTT	CASSLLRVAGRNTEAFF	TRBV28	TRBJ1-1	-
TGCGCCAGCAGCCCCAGACAGGGGGAAGAGACCCAGTACTTC	CASSPRQGEETQYF	TRBV5-1	TRBJ2-5	TRBD1
TGTGCCAGCAGCCTGGGGACAGGGGGTTTTAGCAATCAGCCCCAGCATTTT	CASSLGTGGFSNQPQHF	TRBV28	TRBJ1-5	TRBD1
TGTGCCAGCAGTGAAGGGGCGGACCTCACAGATACGCAGTATTTT	CASSEGADLTDTQYF	TRBV25-1	TRBJ2-3	-
TGTGCCATCCGCCCCGCCCGGGGAACGGGTGAGCAGTACTTC	CAIRPARGTGEQYF	TRBV10-3	TRBJ2-7	-
TGCGCCAGCAGCGGCCCGGGGGGGAACACTGAAGCTTTCTTT	CASSGPGGNTEAFF	TRBV5-1	TRBJ1-1	-
TGTGCCAGCAGCTTAATCGAGGGTGAAAAACTGTTTTTT	CASSLIEGEKLFF	TRBV11-2	TRBJ1-4	-
TGCAGCGTGGAGGAGAGGCTCTATGGCTACACCTTC	CSVEERLYGYTF	TRBV29-1	TRBJ1-2	-
TGTGCCAGCAGCTTGGTTCCGGGGTACTCCACGAATGAGCAGTTCTTC	CASSLVPGYSTNEQFF	TRBV5-6	TRBJ2-1	-
TGCGCCAGCAGCTGGACTAGCGGCAATACGCAGTATTTT	CASSWTSGNTQYF	TRBV5-1	TRBJ2-3	TRBD2
TGTGCCAGCAGTTTAATCGGGGGAGGCTCCTACAATGAGCAGTTCTTC	CASSLIGGGSYNEQFF	TRBV27	TRBJ2-1	-
TGCGCCAGCACCCCGGGGGGTGCGGGGTACAATGAGCAGTTCTTC	CASTPGGAGYNEQFF	TRBV5-1	TRBJ2-1	TRBD2